This TCR beta chain was observed in a study of Ad26.COV2.S vaccination and SARS-CoV-2 variants. General observations from the study: Possibly, TCR breadth and depth analyses underestimated total T cell responses.

Worth noting for this clone: Its target is unknown.

The data were produced by immunoSEQ multiplex PCR, yet TCRdb's version contains in-frame clones alone and is incomplete. Altogether hundreds of thousands of clones are present, 85% to 90% being singletons, with the ten largest covering approximately 2.5%. As to treatment: roughly 20 received Ad26.COV2.S at low or high dose, single or two shots; 5 received placebo; per-sample allocation not given. It was on day 63 after the first vaccine or placebo injection that samples were taken. A Boston donor was an adult aged 18-55 years. The study used a vaccine consisting of an Ad26 vector that expressed Wuhan-strain SARS-CoV-2 spike. The material was peripheral blood, obtained in a trial of Ad26.COV2.S vaccine versus placebo. The clonotype originates from a person between 18 and 60 years old who received the Ad26.COV2.S COVID-19 vaccine or a placebo.

This CDR3 is CATSDGGQGVYNEQFF. The CDR3 coding sequence is TGTGCCACCAGTGATGGCGGACAGGGGGTCTACAATGAGCAGTTCTTC. The chain recombines TRBV24-1 with TRBJ2-1; 10 bases align to TRBD1. CDR1 is KGHDR, CDR2 SFDVKD, per germline. The CDR3 extends over 16 amino acids. J was trimmed by 3 bases and V by 3 bases; bases with no gene match: 4.